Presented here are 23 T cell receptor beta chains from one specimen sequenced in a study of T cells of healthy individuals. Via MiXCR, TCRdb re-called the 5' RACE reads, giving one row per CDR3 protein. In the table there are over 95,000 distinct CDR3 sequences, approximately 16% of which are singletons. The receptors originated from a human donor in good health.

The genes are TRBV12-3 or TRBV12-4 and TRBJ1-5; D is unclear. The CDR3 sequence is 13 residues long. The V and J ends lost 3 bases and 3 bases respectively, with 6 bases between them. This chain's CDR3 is CASSLDDNQPQHF. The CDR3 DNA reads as TGTGCCAGCAGTTTGGACGACAATCAGCCCCAGCATTTT.

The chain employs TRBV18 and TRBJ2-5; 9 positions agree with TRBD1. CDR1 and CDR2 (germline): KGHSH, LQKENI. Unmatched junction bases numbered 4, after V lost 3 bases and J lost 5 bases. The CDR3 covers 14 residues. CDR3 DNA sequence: TGTGCCAGCTCACCGTCACAGGGGGCCGAGACCCAGTACTTC. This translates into CASSPSQGAETQYF.

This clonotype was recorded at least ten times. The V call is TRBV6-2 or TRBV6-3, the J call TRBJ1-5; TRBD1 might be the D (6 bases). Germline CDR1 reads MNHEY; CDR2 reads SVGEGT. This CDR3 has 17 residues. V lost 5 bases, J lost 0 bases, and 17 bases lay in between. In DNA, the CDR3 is TGTGCCAGCAGTCGGACAGTCCCGGACAATAGCAATCAGCCCCAGCATTTT. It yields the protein CASSRTVPDNSNQPQHF.

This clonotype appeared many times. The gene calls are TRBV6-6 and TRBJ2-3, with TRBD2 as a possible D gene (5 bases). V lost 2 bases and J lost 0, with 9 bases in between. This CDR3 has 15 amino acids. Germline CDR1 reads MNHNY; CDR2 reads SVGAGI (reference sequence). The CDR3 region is CASSYRRASTDTQYF. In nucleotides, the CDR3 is TGTGCCAGCAGTTACCGGCGGGCAAGCACAGATACGCAGTATTTT.

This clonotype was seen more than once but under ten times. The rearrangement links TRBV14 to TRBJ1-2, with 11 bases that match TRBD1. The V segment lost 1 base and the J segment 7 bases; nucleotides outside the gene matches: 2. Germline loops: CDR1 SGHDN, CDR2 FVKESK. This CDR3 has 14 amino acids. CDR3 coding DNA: TGTGCCAGCAGCCAAGGGGGACAGGGGGTTGGCTACACCTTC. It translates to CASSQGGQGVGYTF.

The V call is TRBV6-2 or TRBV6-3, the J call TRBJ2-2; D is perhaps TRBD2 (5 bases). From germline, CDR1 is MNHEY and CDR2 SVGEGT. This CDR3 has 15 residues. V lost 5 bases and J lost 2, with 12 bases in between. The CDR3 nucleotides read TGTGCCAGCAGTGTCTCTAGCTACAACACCGGGGAGCTGTTTTTT. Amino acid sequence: CASSVSSYNTGELFF.

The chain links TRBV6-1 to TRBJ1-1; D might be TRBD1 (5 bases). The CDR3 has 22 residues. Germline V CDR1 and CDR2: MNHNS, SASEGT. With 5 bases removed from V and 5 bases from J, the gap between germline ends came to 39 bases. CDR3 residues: CASSFPPLGLLRGARLTTEAFF. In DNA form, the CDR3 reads TGTGCCAGCAGTTTTCCCCCGCTAGGGTTGCTGAGGGGCGCCCGACTCACGACTGAAGCTTTCTTT.

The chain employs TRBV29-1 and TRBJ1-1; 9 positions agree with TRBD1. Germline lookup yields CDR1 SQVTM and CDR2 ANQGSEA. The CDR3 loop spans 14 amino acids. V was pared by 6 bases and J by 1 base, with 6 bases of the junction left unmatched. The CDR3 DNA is TGCAGCGTGGGACAGGGAAGGTGGAACACTGAAGCTTTCTTT. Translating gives CSVGQGRWNTEAFF.

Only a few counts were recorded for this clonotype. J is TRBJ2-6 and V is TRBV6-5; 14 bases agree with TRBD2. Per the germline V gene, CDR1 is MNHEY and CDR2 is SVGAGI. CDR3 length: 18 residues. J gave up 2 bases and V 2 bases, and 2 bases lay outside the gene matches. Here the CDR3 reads CASSYGTSGSTGANVLTF. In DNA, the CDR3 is TGTGCCAGCAGTTACGGGACTAGCGGGAGCACTGGGGCCAACGTCCTGACTTTC.

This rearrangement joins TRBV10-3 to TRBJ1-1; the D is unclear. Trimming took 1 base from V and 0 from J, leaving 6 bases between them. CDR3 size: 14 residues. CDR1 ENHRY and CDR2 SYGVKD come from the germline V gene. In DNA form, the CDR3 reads TGTGCCATCAGTGAGTTGGAACTGAACACTGAAGCTTTCTTT. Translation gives CAISELELNTEAFF.

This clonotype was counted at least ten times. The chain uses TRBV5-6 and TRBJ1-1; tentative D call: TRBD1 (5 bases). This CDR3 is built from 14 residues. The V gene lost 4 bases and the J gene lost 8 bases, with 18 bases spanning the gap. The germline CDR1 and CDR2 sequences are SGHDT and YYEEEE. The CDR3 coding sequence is TGTGCCAGCAGCGTTGATGGTAGGGGTTGGGAAGCTTTCTTT. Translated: CASSVDGRGWEAFF.

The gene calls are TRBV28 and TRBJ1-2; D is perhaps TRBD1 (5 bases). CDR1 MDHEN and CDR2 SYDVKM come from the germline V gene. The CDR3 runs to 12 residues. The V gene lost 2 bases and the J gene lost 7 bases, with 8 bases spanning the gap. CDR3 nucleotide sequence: TGTGCCAGCAGTTTAAGGGACTCTGGCTACACCTTC. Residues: CASSLRDSGYTF.

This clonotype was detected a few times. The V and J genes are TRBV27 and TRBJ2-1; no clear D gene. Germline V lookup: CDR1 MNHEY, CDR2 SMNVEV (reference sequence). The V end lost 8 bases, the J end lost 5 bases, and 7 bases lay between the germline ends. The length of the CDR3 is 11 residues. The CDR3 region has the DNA TGTGCCAGCGCCAGTAACAATGAGCAGTTCTTC. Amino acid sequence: CASASNNEQFF.

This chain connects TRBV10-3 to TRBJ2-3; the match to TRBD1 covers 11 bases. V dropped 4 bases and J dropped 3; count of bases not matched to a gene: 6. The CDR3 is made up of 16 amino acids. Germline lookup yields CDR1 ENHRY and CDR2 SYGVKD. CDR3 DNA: TGTGCCATCAGTGGGGCCGGACAGGGGGCAACAGATACGCAGTATTTT. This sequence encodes CAISGAGQGATDTQYF.

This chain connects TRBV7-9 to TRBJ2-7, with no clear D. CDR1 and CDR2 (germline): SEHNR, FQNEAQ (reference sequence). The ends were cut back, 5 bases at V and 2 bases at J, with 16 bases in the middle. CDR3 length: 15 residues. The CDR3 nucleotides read TGTGCCAGCAGCAGTCCGGCGACGATGCCCTACGAGCAGTACTTC. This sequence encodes CASSSPATMPYEQYF.

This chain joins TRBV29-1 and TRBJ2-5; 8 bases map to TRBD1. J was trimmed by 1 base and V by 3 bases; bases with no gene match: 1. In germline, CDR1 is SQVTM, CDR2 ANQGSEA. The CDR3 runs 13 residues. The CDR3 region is CSVEGTGQETQYF. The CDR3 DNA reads TGCAGCGTTGAGGGGACAGGCCAAGAGACCCAGTACTTC.

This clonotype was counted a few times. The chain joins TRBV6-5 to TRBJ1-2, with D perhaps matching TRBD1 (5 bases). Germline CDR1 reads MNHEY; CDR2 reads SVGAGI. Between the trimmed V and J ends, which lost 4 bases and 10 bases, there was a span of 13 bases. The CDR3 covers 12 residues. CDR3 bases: TGTGCCAGCAGTTCCGGGGGACGATACTACACCTTC. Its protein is CASSSGGRYYTF.

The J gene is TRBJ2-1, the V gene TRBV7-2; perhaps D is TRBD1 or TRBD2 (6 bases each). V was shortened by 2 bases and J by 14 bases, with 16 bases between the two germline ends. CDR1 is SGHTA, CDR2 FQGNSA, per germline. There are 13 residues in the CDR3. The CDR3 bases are TGTGCCAGCAGCTTAATAGCGGTTCAGGGGAAGTTCTTC. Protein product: CASSLIAVQGKFF.

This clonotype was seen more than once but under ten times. The CDR3 DNA reads TGTGCCAGCAGTGACCCGGGCCGTGGTTCCTACGAGCAGTACTTC. As protein: CASSDPGRGSYEQYF. The chain couples TRBV25-1 to TRBJ2-7; D call uncertain. Germline-derived CDR1 and CDR2 are MGHDK and SYGVNS. This CDR3 has 15 residues. V lost 3 bases and J 1 base, leaving 13 bases between the germline ends.

The CDR3 DNA sequence: TGTGCCAGCAGGGACAAAACCCAAGAGACCCAGTACTTC. Translation gives CASRDKTQETQYF. This sequence joins TRBV2 and TRBJ2-5, with D tentatively TRBD1 (5 bases). CDR3 length: 13 residues. V lost 6 bases to trimming and J lost 1 base, with 9 bases between them. The germline V gene encodes CDR1 SNHLY and CDR2 FYNNEI. The full variable domain, its missing parts supplied by reference TRBV2 and TRBJ2-5, is EPEVTQTPSHQVTQMGQEVILRCVPISNHLYFYWYRQILGQKVEFLVSFYNNEISEKSEIFDDQFSVERPDGSNFTLKIRSTKLEDSAMYFCASRDKTQETQYFGPGTRLLVL.

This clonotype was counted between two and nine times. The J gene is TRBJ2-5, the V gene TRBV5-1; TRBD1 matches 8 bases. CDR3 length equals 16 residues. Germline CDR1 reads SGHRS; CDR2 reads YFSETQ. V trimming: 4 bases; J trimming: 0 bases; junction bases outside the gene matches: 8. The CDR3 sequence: CASSGTGGGYQETQYF. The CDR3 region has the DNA TGCGCCAGCAGCGGCACAGGGGGAGGTTACCAAGAGACCCAGTACTTC. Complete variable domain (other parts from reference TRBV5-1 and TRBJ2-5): KAGVTQTPRYLIKTRGQQVTLSCSPISGHRSVSWYQQTPGQGLQFLFEYFSETQRNKGNFPGRFSGRQFSNSRSEMNVSTLELGDSALYLCASSGTGGGYQETQYFGPGTRLLVL.

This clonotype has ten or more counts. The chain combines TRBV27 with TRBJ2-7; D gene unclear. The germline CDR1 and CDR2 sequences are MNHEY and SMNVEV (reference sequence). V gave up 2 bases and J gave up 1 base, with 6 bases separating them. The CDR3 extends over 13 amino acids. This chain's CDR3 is CASSLGPSYEQYF. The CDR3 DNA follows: TGTGCCAGCAGTTTAGGCCCTTCCTACGAGCAGTACTTC.

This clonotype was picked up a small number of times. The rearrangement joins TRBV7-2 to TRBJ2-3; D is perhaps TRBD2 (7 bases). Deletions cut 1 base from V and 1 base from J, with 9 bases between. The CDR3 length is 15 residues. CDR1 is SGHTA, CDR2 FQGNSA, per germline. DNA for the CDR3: TGTGCCAGCAGCTTAGTGGGGGGGCGCACAGATACGCAGTATTTT. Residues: CASSLVGGRTDTQYF. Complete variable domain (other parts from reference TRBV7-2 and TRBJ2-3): GAGVSQSPSNKVTEKGKDVELRCDPISGHTALYWYRQSLGQGLEFLIYFQGNSAPDKSGLPSDRFSAERTGGSVSTLTIQRTQQEDSAVYLCASSLVGGRTDTQYFGPGTRLTVL.